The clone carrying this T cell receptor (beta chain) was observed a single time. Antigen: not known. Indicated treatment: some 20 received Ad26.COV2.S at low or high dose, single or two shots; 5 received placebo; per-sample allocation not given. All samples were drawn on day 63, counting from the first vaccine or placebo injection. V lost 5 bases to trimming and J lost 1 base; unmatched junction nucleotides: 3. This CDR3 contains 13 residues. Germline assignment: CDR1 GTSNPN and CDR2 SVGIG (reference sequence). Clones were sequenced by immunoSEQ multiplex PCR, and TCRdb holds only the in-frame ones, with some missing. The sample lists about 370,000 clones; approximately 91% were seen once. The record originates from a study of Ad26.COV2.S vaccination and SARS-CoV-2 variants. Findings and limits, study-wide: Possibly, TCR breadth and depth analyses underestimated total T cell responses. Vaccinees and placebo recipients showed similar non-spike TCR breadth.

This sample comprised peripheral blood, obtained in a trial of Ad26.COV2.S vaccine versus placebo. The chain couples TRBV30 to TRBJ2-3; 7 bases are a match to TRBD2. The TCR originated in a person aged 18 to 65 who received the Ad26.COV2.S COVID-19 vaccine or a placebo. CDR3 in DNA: TGTGCCTGGGGGCTAGCGGGCACAGATACGCAGTATTTT. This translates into CAWGLAGTDTQYF.